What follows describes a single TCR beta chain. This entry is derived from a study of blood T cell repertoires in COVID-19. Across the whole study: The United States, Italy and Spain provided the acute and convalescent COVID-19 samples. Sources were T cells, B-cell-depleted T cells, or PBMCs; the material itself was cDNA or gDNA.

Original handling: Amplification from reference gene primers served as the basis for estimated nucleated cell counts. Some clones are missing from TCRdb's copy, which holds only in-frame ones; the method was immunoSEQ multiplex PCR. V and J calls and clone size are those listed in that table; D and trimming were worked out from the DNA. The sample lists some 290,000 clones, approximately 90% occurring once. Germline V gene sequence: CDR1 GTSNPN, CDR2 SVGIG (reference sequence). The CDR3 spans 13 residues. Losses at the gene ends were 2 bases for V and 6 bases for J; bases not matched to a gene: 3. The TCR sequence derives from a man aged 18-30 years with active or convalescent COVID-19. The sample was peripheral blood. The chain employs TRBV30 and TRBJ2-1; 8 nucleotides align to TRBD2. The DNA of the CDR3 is TGTGCCTGGAGTCTTAGCGGGACCAATGAGCAGTTCTTC. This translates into CAWSLSGTNEQFF.